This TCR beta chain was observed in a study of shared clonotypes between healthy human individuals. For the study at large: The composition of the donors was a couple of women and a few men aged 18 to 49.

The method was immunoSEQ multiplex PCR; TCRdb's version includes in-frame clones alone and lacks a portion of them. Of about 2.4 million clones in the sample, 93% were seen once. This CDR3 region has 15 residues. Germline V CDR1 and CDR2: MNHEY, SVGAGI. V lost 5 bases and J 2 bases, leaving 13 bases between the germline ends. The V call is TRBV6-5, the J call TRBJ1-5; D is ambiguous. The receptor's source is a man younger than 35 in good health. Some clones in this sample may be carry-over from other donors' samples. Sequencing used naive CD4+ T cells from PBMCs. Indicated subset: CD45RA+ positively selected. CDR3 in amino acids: CASSLGNWGNQPQHF. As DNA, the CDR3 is TGTGCCAGCAGTCTTGGTAATTGGGGCAATCAGCCCCAGCATTTT.